Here is one T cell receptor (beta chain) with its context. Its specificity is not known. V was cut by 5 bases and J by 1 base, with 12 bases left in between. The CDR3 has 14 amino acids. From germline, CDR1 is MNHEY and CDR2 SMNVEV (reference sequence). These data are taken from a study of CD8+ T cells in alopecia areata. TCR sequencing used cDNA made by reverse transcription of extracted RNA. Sequencing used immunoSEQ multiplex PCR; TCRdb keeps in-frame clones, though not all of them. The repertoire holds 100,000 to 120,000 clones, with 50% to 70% as singletons. Findings and caveats of the study: It was less clear whether patients shared TCRs than it was in mice, possibly because of HLA.

Sequenced sample: NKG2D-low CD8+ T cells sorted from blood. The V call is TRBV27, the J call TRBJ2-7; D may be TRBD2 (5 bases). The clonotype was recovered from a human donor with alopecia areata. The CDR3 region is CASSTAVGSYEQYF. The CDR3 DNA reads TGTGCCAGCAGTACAGCGGTCGGGTCCTACGAGCAGTACTTC.